This T cell receptor (beta chain) comes out of a study of neoadjuvant anti-PD-1 for oral cavity cancer. The wider study: Non-progressing patients received a fourth nivolumab dose near day 43, then surgery on days 50-56. Whole-study findings and limits: Only three patients per response group were TCR-analyzed; validation needed.

Produced via immunoSEQ multiplex PCR; TCRdb's table is partial and in-frame only. The data show about 68,000 clones, about 85% seen once. The CDR3 spans 9 amino acids, including both terminal residues. CDR1 SEHNR and CDR2 FQNEAQ come from the germline V gene (reference sequence). This sample's time point: after neoadjuvant nivolumab, at surgical resection. Blood cells were analyzed directly, without culture or expansion. As regards this clone: Its target is not known. The conserved closing phenylalanine or tryptophan is absent in this CDR3, likely reflecting a read error. The limits of the CDR3 on the DNA are not certain, so only TCRdb's listed CDR3 is given.

The input for sequencing was PBMCs, taken after nivolumab (anti-PD-1) treatment. The rearrangement links TRBV7-9 to TRBJ2-7; TRBD1, as called in the table, went unchecked against the DNA. The receptor was derived from a person between 40 and 85 years old with oral cavity squamous cell carcinoma. The CDR3 loop reads CASMSGQAD.